This T cell receptor beta chain originates from a study of a mutant IDH1 vaccine in newly diagnosed glioma. Clones were read by immunoSEQ multiplex PCR, and TCRdb kept only the in-frame ones, dropping some. Found here are about 92,000 clones, roughly 77% of them singletons; the top ten hold 6.5% to 9.5%. As to this clone: Its target is not known.

Germline-derived CDR1 and CDR2 are SGHDT and YYEEEE. V dropped 0 bases and J dropped 1 base, with 5 bases sitting between them. The CDR3 extends over 14 amino acids. General study findings and limits: Pseudoprogression seemed unlinked to shifts in top peripheral T cell clonotypes. There were vaccine-induced immune responses in about 92% of the patients.

Time point: baseline, week 1 (first vaccination visit). The treatment here: pre-vaccination baseline after standard-of-care therapy. This chain uses TRBV5-6 with TRBJ2-1; D not resolved. Source: PBMCs, taken from a glioma patient treated with radiotherapy, temozolomide or both. This TCR derives from a man in his forties with glioma. The DNA for the CDR3 is TGTGCCAGCAGCTTGGGCAGTTCCTACAATGAGCAGTTCTTC. Protein sequence: CASSLGSSYNEQFF.